Sequencing of this T cell receptor beta chain was carried out in a study of blood T cell repertoires in COVID-19. Background on the study: The analysed material was cDNA or gDNA that came from T cells, B-cell-depleted T cells, or PBMCs.

Per the original data handling: Reference gene primer amplification yielded estimated nucleated cell counts. Generated by immunoSEQ multiplex PCR, the TCRdb table keeps only in-frame clones and is missing some. V, J and clone size were drawn from that table, and D and trimming were deduced from the DNA. This sample has 100,000 to 150,000 clones, with approximately 87% found just once. The V gene's germline CDR1 is SNHLY and CDR2 FYNNEI. The CDR3 covers 16 residues. V lost 3 bases to trimming and J lost 4 bases; unmatched junction nucleotides: 7. Sample: peripheral blood. This chain connects TRBV2 to TRBJ2-1; 9 nucleotides match TRBD2. The receptor was isolated from an older woman with acute or convalescent COVID-19. This CDR3 is CASSDASGVWYNEQFF. The DNA of the CDR3 is TGTGCCAGCAGTGACGCTAGCGGGGTCTGGTACAATGAGCAGTTCTTC. The complete variable domain, with remaining parts taken from reference TRBV2 and TRBJ2-1, reads EPEVTQTPSHQVTQMGQEVILRCVPISNHLYFYWYRQILGQKVEFLVSFYNNEISEKSEIFDDQFSVERPDGSNFTLKIRSTKLEDSAMYFCASSDASGVWYNEQFFGPGTRLTVL.